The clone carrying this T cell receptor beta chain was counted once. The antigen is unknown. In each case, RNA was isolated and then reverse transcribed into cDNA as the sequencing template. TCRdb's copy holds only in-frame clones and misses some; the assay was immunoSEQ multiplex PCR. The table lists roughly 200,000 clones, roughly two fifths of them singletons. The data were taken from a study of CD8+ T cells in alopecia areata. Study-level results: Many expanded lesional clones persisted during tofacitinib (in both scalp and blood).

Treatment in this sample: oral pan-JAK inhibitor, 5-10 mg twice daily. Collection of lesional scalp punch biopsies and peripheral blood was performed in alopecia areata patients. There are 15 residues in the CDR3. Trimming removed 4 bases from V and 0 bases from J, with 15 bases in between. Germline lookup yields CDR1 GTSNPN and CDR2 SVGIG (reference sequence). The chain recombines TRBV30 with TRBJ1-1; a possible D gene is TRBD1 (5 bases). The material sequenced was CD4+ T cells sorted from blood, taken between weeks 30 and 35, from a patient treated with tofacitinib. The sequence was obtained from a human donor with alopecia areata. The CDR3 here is CAWTPLGGLNTEAFF. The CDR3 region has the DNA TGTGCCTGGACCCCCTTGGGGGGTTTGAACACTGAAGCTTTCTTT.